This is a list of T cell receptor beta chains from one sample in a study of cytomegalovirus exposure and HLA in healthy donors. TCRdb's copy holds only in-frame clones and misses some; the assay was immunoSEQ multiplex PCR. Here the sample spans 90,000 to 140,000 clones, nearly 15% being singletons. The sequenced sample consisted of PBMCs. Every receptor here comes from a female donor in good health and CMV-seronegative. The CDR3 runs from the conserved cysteine through the conserved F or W. The D gene is left open where the match is weak. Where a row states a size, it is once, few, many or the class of an expanded clone; other rows omit it.

v_call,clone_size,d_call,j_call,cdr3_aa,cdr3_nt
TRBV19,.,.,TRBJ1-1,CASSIDLVTGNTEAFF,TGTGCCAGTAGTATAGATTTGGTGACAGGGAACACTGAAGCTTTCTTT
TRBV5-4,few,.,TRBJ1-2,CASSGNRVTGGYTF,TGTGCCAGCAGCGGAAACAGGGTCACCGGTGGCTACACCTTC
TRBV30,few,.,TRBJ1-2,CAWNGNYGYTF,TGTGCCTGGAACGGGAACTATGGCTACACCTTC
TRBV5-3,.,.,TRBJ2-7,CARSLTEQYF,TGTGCCAGAAGCTTGACTGAGCAGTACTTC
TRBV7-6,once,TRBD2,TRBJ2-3,CASSLTSGGAADTQYF,TGTGCCAGCAGCTTAACTAGCGGGGGGGCAGCCGATACGCAGTATTTT
TRBV7-9,.,TRBD1,TRBJ2-3,CASSPWTGRTTDTQYF,TGTGCCAGCAGCCCTTGGACAGGGAGGACAACAGATACGCAGTATTTT
TRBV9,few,.,TRBJ1-1,CASSESGGLPNTEAFF,TGTGCCAGCAGCGAATCGGGGGGGCTTCCGAACACTGAAGCTTTCTTT
TRBV9,.,TRBD2,TRBJ2-1,CASSVLGTSAYNEQFF,TGTGCCAGCAGCGTGTTGGGGACTAGCGCCTACAATGAGCAGTTCTTC
TRBV12-5,few,TRBD2,TRBJ2-1,CASAPPSPGLAVHNEQFF,TGTGCTAGTGCTCCCCCGTCTCCCGGACTAGCGGTACACAATGAGCAGTTCTTC
TRBV6-5,.,.,TRBJ2-3,CASSYLGGGTDTQYF,TGTGCCAGCAGTTACCTCGGCGGAGGCACAGATACGCAGTATTTT
TRBV10-3,few,.,TRBJ2-1,CAISERQGYAYNEQFF,TGTGCCATCAGTGAGAGGCAGGGCTATGCCTACAATGAGCAGTTCTTC
TRBV27,few,.,TRBJ1-6,CASTGRATPDSPLHF,TGTGCCAGCACAGGCAGGGCAACACCGGATTCACCCCTCCACTTT
TRBV19,.,.,TRBJ1-5,CASSFGRDSSNQPQHF,TGTGCCAGTTCGTTCGGGAGGGATAGTAGCAATCAGCCCCAGCATTTT
TRBV7-2,few,.,TRBJ2-5,CASSLMGQETQYF,TGTGCCAGCAGCTTAATGGGGCAGGAGACCCAGTACTTC
TRBV18,.,.,TRBJ2-7,CASSPFGSYEQYF,TGTGCCAGCTCACCATTTGGCAGCTACGAGCAGTACTTC
TRBV7-2,few,.,TRBJ2-2,CASSLKYTPPFVLFF,TGTGCCAGCAGCTTAAAGTACACACCACCGTTTGTGCTGTTTTTT
TRBV9,.,.,TRBJ1-1,CASSVITGTEAFF,TGTGCCAGCAGCGTAATCACGGGTACTGAAGCTTTCTTT
TRBV7-8,.,TRBD1,TRBJ1-5,CASSSITGGTGNQPQHF,TGTGCCAGCAGCTCAATAACAGGGGGCACGGGCAATCAGCCCCAGCATTTT
TRBV4-3,.,TRBD2,TRBJ2-1,CASSQEIAGGYNEQFF,TGCGCCAGCAGCCAAGAAATAGCGGGAGGTTACAATGAGCAGTTCTTC
TRBV25-1,.,TRBD2,TRBJ2-1,CASSELLAGALDEQFF,TGTGCCAGCAGTGAATTACTAGCGGGGGCCCTCGATGAGCAGTTCTTC
TRBV7-2,.,.,TRBJ1-4,CASSFRNNEKLFF,TGTGCCAGCAGCTTCAGGAATAATGAAAAACTGTTTTTT
TRBV5-4,few,TRBD2,TRBJ2-2,CASSPISGGASSGELFF,TGTGCCAGCAGCCCCATTAGCGGGGGGGCGTCGTCCGGGGAGCTGTTTTTT
TRBV19,few,.,TRBJ1-1,CASSYDLNLNTEAFF,TGTGCCAGTAGTTATGACTTGAACCTGAACACTGAAGCTTTCTTT
TRBV4-2,.,TRBD1,TRBJ1-2,CASSQTRTGGHNYGYTF,TGTGCCAGCAGCCAAACCAGGACAGGGGGCCATAACTATGGCTACACCTTC
TRBV28,.,.,TRBJ1-2,CASSFRGDGYGYTF,TGTGCCAGCAGTTTCAGGGGCGATGGCTATGGCTACACCTTC
TRBV30,few,.,TRBJ1-2,CASGSGGGRYGYTF,TGTGCCTCCGGATCGGGGGGGGGTAGGTATGGCTACACCTTC
TRBV4-3,few,TRBD2,TRBJ2-5,CASSQYRLAGGGRAETQYF,TGCGCCAGCAGCCAATACAGACTAGCGGGAGGGGGTAGGGCAGAGACCCAGTACTTC
TRBV4-2,.,TRBD2,TRBJ2-1,CASSHGLARERLRGSGEQFF,TGTGCCAGCAGCCACGGACTAGCGAGGGAACGCTTAAGGGGTTCGGGTGAGCAGTTCTTC
TRBV13,few,.,TRBJ1-6,CASSFGGSYNSPLHF,TGTGCCAGCAGCTTCGGGGGCTCCTATAATTCACCCCTCCACTTT
TRBV4-3,.,.,TRBJ1-2,CASSRLGRNYGYTF,TGCGCCAGCAGCCGCCTCGGGAGGAACTATGGCTACACCTTC
TRBV5-1,few,TRBD1,TRBJ1-4,CASSSGQGAQGGEKLFF,TGCGCCAGCAGCTCGGGCCAGGGGGCGCAAGGGGGAGAAAAACTGTTTTTT
TRBV2,.,TRBD1,TRBJ1-2,CATRGRYGYTF,TGTGCCACCAGGGGGAGATATGGCTACACCTTC
TRBV14,few,TRBD2,TRBJ2-5,CASSQDEGLAGGETQYF,TGTGCCAGCAGCCAAGATGAAGGACTAGCGGGAGGAGAGACCCAGTACTTC
TRBV5-4,few,.,TRBJ2-7,CASSLDQGYEQYF,TGTGCCAGCAGCCTGGATCAGGGGTACGAGCAGTACTTC
TRBV7-6,few,TRBD1,TRBJ2-7,CASSQTGGSPYEQYF,TGTGCCAGCAGCCAGACAGGGGGCTCCCCCTACGAGCAGTACTTC
TRBV27,.,TRBD1,TRBJ2-7,CASSPISGGDFYEQYF,TGTGCCAGCAGTCCCATTTCAGGGGGTGACTTTTACGAGCAGTACTTC
TRBV6-5,.,TRBD2,TRBJ2-7,CASSNGLAVSYEQYF,TGTGCCAGCAGTAACGGACTAGCGGTTTCCTACGAGCAGTACTTC
TRBV7-6,.,.,TRBJ2-5,CASSLGPVETQYF,TGTGCCAGCAGCTTAGGGCCCGTCGAGACCCAGTACTTC
TRBV20-1,.,.,TRBJ1-2,CSARTVYGYTF,TGCAGTGCGAGGACAGTCTATGGCTACACCTTC
TRBV5-1,few,TRBD2,TRBJ2-3,CASYATPGTSGTNTDTQYF,TGCGCCAGCTACGCGACACCCGGGACTAGCGGGACGAACACAGATACGCAGTATTTT
TRBV27,.,TRBD1,TRBJ1-5,CASSLRQGGNQPQHF,TGTGCCAGCAGTTTAAGACAGGGGGGCAATCAGCCCCAGCATTTT
TRBV6-5,few,TRBD2,TRBJ2-7,CASSYSAGGPFYEQYF,TGTGCCAGCAGTTACTCGGCGGGAGGGCCTTTTTACGAGCAGTACTTC
TRBV28,.,.,TRBJ2-7,CASSSDRRLHWEQYF,TGTGCCAGCAGTTCTGACAGGCGCCTCCATTGGGAGCAGTACTTC
TRBV7-8,few,TRBD1,TRBJ1-5,CASSSDRRNQPQHF,TGTGCCAGCAGCTCGGACAGGCGCAATCAGCCCCAGCATTTT
TRBV5-8,once,TRBD2,TRBJ2-3,CASSPGTSGGTDTQYF,TGTGCCAGCAGCCCTGGGACTAGCGGGGGCACAGATACGCAGTATTTT
TRBV5-6,few,.,TRBJ1-1,CASSLAAAETEAFF,TGTGCCAGCAGCTTGGCCGCGGCGGAGACTGAAGCTTTCTTT
TRBV4-1,.,.,TRBJ2-1,CASSPLTSNNEQFF,TGCGCCAGCAGCCCTTTGACTAGTAACAATGAGCAGTTCTTC
TRBV7-3,few,TRBD2,TRBJ2-1,CASSLSGGSVEQFF,TGTGCCAGCAGCTTAAGTGGCGGGAGCGTTGAGCAGTTCTTC
TRBV30,.,.,TRBJ2-3,CACLQTDTQYF,TGTGCCTGCCTCCAGACAGATACGCAGTATTTT
TRBV4-2,.,.,TRBJ1-1,CASSQAEGGRTEAFF,TGTGCCAGCAGCCAAGCGGAGGGGGGGCGAACTGAAGCTTTCTTT
TRBV7-9,few,TRBD2,TRBJ2-5,CASSFPLGGGRSRQETQYF,TGTGCCAGCAGCTTCCCGCTTGGGGGAGGGCGATCACGCCAAGAGACCCAGTACTTC
TRBV7-9,few,.,TRBJ1-4,CASSSGIGWEKLFF,TGTGCCAGCAGCTCCGGGATAGGATGGGAAAAACTGTTTTTT
TRBV4-2,few,TRBD1,TRBJ1-5,CASSQTGGPQHF,TGTGCCAGCAGCCAGACAGGGGGGCCCCAGCATTTT
TRBV2,few,.,TRBJ1-1,CASKAEGEAFF,TGTGCCAGCAAGGCGGAGGGAGAAGCTTTCTTT
TRBV19,few,.,TRBJ2-1,CASSILAAPNNEQFF,TGTGCCAGTAGTATCTTAGCGGCACCAAACAATGAGCAGTTCTTC
TRBV19,.,.,TRBJ1-1,CASSSPTLMNTEAFF,TGTGCCAGTAGTTCTCCCACACTAATGAACACTGAAGCTTTCTTT
TRBV7-2,.,.,TRBJ2-2,CASSPTGELFF,TGTGCCAGCAGTCCTACCGGGGAGCTGTTTTTT